This TCR beta chain comes out of a study of OX40 agonist ivuxolimab in advanced cancers. The method was immunoSEQ multiplex PCR; TCRdb's version includes in-frame clones alone and lacks a portion of them. The profile shows about 66,000 clones, roughly 89% of them singletons. This CDR3 contains 15 residues. Germline V gene lookup returns CDR1 SGHVS and CDR2 FNYEAQ. V was shortened by 1 base and J by 2 bases, with 12 bases between the two germline ends. This chain uses TRBV7-6 with TRBJ2-7, with D maybe TRBD2 (5 bases). The sequencing used CD4+ or CD8+ T cells sorted from blood, collected in a trial of the OX40 agonist ivuxolimab. The sequence derives from an adult with an advanced solid tumor such as melanoma, head and neck, liver or kidney cancer. The chain's CDR3 is CASSLDRGGPYEQYF. CDR3 bases: TGTGCCAGCAGCTTAGACAGAGGAGGCCCCTACGAGCAGTACTTC.